The 2 T cell receptor beta chains presented below share a single source sample, sequenced in a study of cytotoxic CD8 clonotypes in ibrutinib-treated CLL. This table comes from immunoSEQ multiplex PCR, and its TCRdb copy is limited to in-frame clones, with some not included. The sample includes about 130,000 clones, roughly 80% of them seen just once. Sequenced here: PBMCs, sampled after 24 months of ibrutinib treatment. Every receptor here comes from a human donor with chronic lymphocytic leukemia.

CDR3 residues: CASSFGLAGGRVSNEQFF. The CDR3 DNA sequence: TGTGCCAGCAGCTTCGGGCTAGCGGGGGGCCGGGTCTCCAATGAGCAGTTCTTC. V is TRBV11-2 and J is TRBJ2-1, with 11 bases aligning to TRBD2. CDR1 is SGHAT and CDR2 is FQNNGV in the germline V gene. The CDR3 is 18 amino acids. Trimming at V came to 3 bases and at J to 6 bases, leaving 13 bases not matched to a gene.

The chain carries TRBV25-1 and TRBJ2-7; TRBD1 aligns across 11 bases. The CDR3 is made up of 14 amino acids. After removal of 4 bases from V and 9 bases from J, the junction contained 8 bases not matched to a gene. Germline assignment: CDR1 MGHDK and CDR2 SYGVNS. The CDR3 DNA reads TGTGCCAGCAGTGCTCCCGGACAGGGGGCCGCGCAGTACTTC. Its protein is CASSAPGQGAAQYF.